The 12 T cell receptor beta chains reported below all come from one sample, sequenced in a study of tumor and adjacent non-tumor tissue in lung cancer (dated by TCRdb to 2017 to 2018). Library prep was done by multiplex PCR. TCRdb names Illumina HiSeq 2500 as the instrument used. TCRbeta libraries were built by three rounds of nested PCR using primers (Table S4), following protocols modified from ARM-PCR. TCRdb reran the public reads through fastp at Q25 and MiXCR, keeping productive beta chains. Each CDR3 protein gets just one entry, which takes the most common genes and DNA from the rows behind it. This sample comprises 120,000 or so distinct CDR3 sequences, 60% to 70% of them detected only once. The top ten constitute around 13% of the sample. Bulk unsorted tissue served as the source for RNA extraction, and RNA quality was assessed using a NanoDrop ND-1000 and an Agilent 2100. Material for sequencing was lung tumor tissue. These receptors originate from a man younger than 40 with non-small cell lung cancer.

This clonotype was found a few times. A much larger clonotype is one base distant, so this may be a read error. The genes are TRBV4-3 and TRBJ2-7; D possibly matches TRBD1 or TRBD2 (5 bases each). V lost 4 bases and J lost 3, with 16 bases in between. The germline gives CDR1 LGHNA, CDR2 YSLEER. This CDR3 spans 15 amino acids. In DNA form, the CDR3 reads TGCGCCAGCAGCCTCTACGGGATAGGGGACTACGAGCAGTACTTC. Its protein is CASSLYGIGDYEQYF.

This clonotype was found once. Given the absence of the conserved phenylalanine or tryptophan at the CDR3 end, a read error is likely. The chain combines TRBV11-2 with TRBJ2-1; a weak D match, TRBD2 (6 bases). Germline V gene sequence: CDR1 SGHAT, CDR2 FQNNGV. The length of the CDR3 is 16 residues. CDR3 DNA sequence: TGTGCCAACAGCTTAGGAGGGGACCTCTCCTACAATGAGCAGTTCTAC. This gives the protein CANSLGGDLSYNEQFY.

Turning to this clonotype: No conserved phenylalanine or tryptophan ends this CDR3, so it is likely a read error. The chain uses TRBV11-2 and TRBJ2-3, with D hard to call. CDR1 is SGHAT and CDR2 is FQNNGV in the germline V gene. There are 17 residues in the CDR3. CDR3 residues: CASSLGLTYRHADAQYL. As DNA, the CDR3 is TGTGCCAGCAGCTTAGGCCTAACCTATAGGCACGCAGATGCGCAGTATCTT.

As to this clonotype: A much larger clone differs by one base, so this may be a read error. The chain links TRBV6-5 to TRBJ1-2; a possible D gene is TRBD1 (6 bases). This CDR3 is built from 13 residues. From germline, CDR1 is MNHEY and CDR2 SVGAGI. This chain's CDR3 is CVSKQGLNYGYTF. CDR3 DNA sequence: TGTGTCAGTAAACAGGGCCTGAACTATGGCTACACCTTC.

This CDR3 reads CASSSDWRQYNEQFF. The CDR3, as DNA: TGTGCCAGCAGTTCCGACTGGCGCCAATACAATGAGCAGTTCTTC. J is TRBJ2-1 and V is TRBV12-3 or TRBV12-4; no clear D. V shed 4 bases and J shed 4 bases, with 14 bases lying between them. The CDR3 runs 15 residues.

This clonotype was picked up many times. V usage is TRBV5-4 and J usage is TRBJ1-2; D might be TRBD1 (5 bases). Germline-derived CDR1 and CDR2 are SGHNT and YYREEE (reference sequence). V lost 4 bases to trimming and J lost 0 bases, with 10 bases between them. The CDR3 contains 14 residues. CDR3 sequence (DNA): TGTGCCAGCAGCGTTGGGACGGCTAACTATGGCTACACCTTC. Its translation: CASSVGTANYGYTF.

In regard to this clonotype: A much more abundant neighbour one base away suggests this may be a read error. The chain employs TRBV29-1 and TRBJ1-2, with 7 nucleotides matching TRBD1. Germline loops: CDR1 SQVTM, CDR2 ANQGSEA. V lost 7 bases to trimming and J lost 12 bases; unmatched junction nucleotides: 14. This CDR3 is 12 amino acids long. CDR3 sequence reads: CSARDSRLLHTF. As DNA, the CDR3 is TGCAGCGCTAGGGACAGCCGACTTCTCCACACCTTC.

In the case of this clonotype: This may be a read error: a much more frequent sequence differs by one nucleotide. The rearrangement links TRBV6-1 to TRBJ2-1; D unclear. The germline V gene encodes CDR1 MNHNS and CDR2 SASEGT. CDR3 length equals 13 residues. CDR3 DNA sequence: TGTGCCAGCAGTGAAGCCGGCTGGGATGAGCATTTCTTC. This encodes CASSEAGWDEHFF.

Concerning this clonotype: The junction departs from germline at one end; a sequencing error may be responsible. CDR3 bases: TGCAGTGCTAGACAGGGGGCCTATGATGACCAGTTCTTC. This sequence encodes CSARQGAYDDQFF. The chain joins TRBV20-1 to TRBJ2-1, with 8 bases identical to TRBD1. The germline V gene has CDR1 DFQATT and CDR2 SNEGSKA (reference sequence). This CDR3 comprises 13 residues.

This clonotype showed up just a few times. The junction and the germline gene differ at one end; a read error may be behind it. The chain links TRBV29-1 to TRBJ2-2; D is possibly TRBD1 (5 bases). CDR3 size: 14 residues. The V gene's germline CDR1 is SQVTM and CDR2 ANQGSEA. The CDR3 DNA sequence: TGCAACGTTTGGACACCAACGAACACCGGGGAGCTGTTTTTT. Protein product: CNVWTPTNTGELFF.

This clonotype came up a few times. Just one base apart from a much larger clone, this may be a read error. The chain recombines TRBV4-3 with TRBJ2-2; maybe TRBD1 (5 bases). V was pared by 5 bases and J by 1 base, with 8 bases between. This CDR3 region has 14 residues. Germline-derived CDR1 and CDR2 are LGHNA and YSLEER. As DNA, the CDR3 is TGCGCCAGCAGCGGGGCAGTGAACACCGGGGAGCTGTTTTTT. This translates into CASSGAVNTGELFF.

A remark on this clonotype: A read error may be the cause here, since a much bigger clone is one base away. The CDR3 loop reads CASSLEPGGQETQYF. CDR3 DNA sequence: TGTGCCAGCAGCTTGGAACCGGGTGGCCAAGAGACCCAGTACTTC. V and J are TRBV5-6 and TRBJ2-5; no clear D. The CDR3 is 15 amino acids. V lost 0 bases and J lost 1, with 10 bases in between. Looked up from germline, CDR1 is SGHDT and CDR2 is YYEEEE.